The present T cell receptor (beta chain) was sequenced within a study of CD8+ T cells in alopecia areata. Study results and limitations: Tofacitinib significantly lowered scalp clonality and expanded CD8+ clones among the top 100.

This clone was counted only a few times. No antigen is known for it. Sequencing templates came from extracted RNA that was reverse transcribed into cDNA. Generated by immunoSEQ multiplex PCR, the TCRdb table keeps only in-frame clones and is missing some. The repertoire holds fewer than 250,000 clones, with less than 50% as singletons. CDR1 is SQVTM, CDR2 ANQGSEA, per germline. The CDR3 covers 15 residues. V was trimmed by 4 bases and J by 0 bases, leaving 13 bases between them. Treatment meaning: oral pan-JAK inhibitor, 5-10 mg twice daily. Source: CD4+ T cells sorted from blood, taken around week 36, from a patient treated with tofacitinib. This chain links TRBV29-1 with TRBJ2-1, with D maybe TRBD2 (6 bases). The receptor comes from a human donor with alopecia areata. CDR3 protein: CSVAFFSGSYNEQFF. The CDR3 DNA follows: TGCAGCGTTGCCTTTTTTAGCGGCTCCTACAATGAGCAGTTCTTC.